This is a list of T cell receptor beta chains from one sample in a study of shared clonotypes between healthy human individuals. Sequencing used immunoSEQ multiplex PCR; TCRdb keeps in-frame clones, though not all of them. The profile shows 450,000 to 500,000 clones, roughly 85% of them singletons. Sequenced: PBMCs. All receptors come from a woman aged 40-49 years in good health. Some clones in this sample may be carry-over from other donors' samples. The CDR3 runs from the conserved cysteine through the conserved F or W. D genes are given only for firm matches. Some rows mark clone size as missing; the rest say once, few, many or name a class of expanded clone.

clone size	V gene	CDR3 length	D gene	J gene	CDR3 DNA	CDR3 protein
NA	TRBV29-1	17	TRBD1	TRBJ2-2	TGCAGCGTTGAAGCAGTCACAGGGGATTTGGGCACCGGGGAGCTGTTTTTT	CSVEAVTGDLGTGELFF
NA	TRBV9	14	NA	TRBJ2-7	TGTGCCAGCAGCGCAGGGGGGTTGGGGACGGAGCAGTACTTC	CASSAGGLGTEQYF
few	TRBV5-1	14	NA	TRBJ1-1	TGCGCCAGCAGCTTATCAGGAGCGGGAACTGAAGCTTTCTTT	CASSLSGAGTEAFF
NA	TRBV9	15	NA	TRBJ2-2	TGTGCCAGCAGCGTCAGGACTACCAACACCGGGGAGCTGTTTTTT	CASSVRTTNTGELFF
NA	TRBV19	12	NA	TRBJ1-5	TGTGCCAGTAGCCGGGCGTATCAGCCCCAGCATTTT	CASSRAYQPQHF
few	TRBV7-7	16	TRBD1	TRBJ2-2	TGTGCCAGCAGCTTAGCGATCGGGCAGGGGGCTACGGAGCTGTTTTTT	CASSLAIGQGATELFF
NA	TRBV14	13	TRBD1	TRBJ1-5	TGTGCCAGCAGCCAGGGACAGGGGCAGCCCCAGCATTTT	CASSQGQGQPQHF
NA	TRBV7-8	17	TRBD2	TRBJ2-2	TGTGCCAGCAGCTTAGAGTGGCTAGCGGGAGGGGCCGGGGAGCTGTTTTTT	CASSLEWLAGGAGELFF
NA	TRBV28	16	TRBD2	TRBJ2-1	TGTGCCAGCAGTTCGGATGGGAGGGCGCGGTACAATGAGCAGTTCTTC	CASSSDGRARYNEQFF
NA	TRBV19	13	TRBD1	TRBJ2-1	TGTGCCAGTAGTGACAGGGGCTACAATGAGCAGTTCTTC	CASSDRGYNEQFF